The present T cell receptor beta chain was sequenced within a study of cytomegalovirus exposure and HLA in healthy donors. Study summary: HLA-typed donors were the source of approximately 85 million unique TCRs held in an early data release. Overall study findings and caveats: Whilst most TCR sequences proved rare, a subset of public TCRs occurred across many donors. A prior analysis recorded that most TCR beta V segments were productive about 87% or about 30% of the time.

The PCR contained 60 Vbeta and 13 Jbeta primers. The assay was immunoSEQ multiplex PCR, and TCRdb's table has in-frame clones only and misses some. The sample holds over 150,000 clones; 73% are singletons and the top ten take about 5%. Healthy donors of bone marrow made up the group. The CDR3 is 13 residues long. Unmatched junction bases numbered 1, after V lost 5 bases and J lost 1 base. Germline V gene lookup returns CDR1 SGHAT and CDR2 FQNNGV. This clone came up a few times. Its antigen is undetermined. The chain couples TRBV11-2 to TRBJ1-2; 7 bases match TRBD1. Sample: PBMCs. This sequence was found in a woman under 30 in good health and CMV-seropositive. This CDR3 reads CASSRDSNYGYTF. The DNA for the CDR3 is TGTGCCAGCAGCCGGGACAGTAACTATGGCTACACCTTC.